The sequence of this T cell receptor (beta chain) was determined in a study of OX40 agonist ivuxolimab in advanced cancers. With V trimmed by 5 bases and J by 3 bases, 5 bases remained unmatched. Germline assignment: CDR1 SGHTA and CDR2 FQGTGA. CDR3 length: 15 amino acids. Overall study findings and caveats: The study did not work out the antigen specificity of the expanded peripheral T cells. Low normalized T-cell clonal expansion was additionally recorded for some nonresponders.

Sequencing was performed with immunoSEQ multiplex PCR; in TCRdb, only in-frame clones are kept and a portion is missing. The sample carries approximately 70,000 clones, about nine tenths recorded once. About this clone: The antigen remains unidentified.

The origin of this receptor is an adult with an advanced solid tumor such as melanoma, head and neck, liver or kidney cancer. The sample was CD4+ or CD8+ T cells sorted from blood, taken in a trial of the OX40 agonist ivuxolimab. This chain uses TRBV7-3 with TRBJ2-2; 8 bases agree with TRBD1. CDR3 protein: CASSQGAGYTGELFF. In nucleotides, the CDR3 is TGTGCCAGCAGCCAGGGGGCTGGATACACCGGGGAGCTGTTTTTT.